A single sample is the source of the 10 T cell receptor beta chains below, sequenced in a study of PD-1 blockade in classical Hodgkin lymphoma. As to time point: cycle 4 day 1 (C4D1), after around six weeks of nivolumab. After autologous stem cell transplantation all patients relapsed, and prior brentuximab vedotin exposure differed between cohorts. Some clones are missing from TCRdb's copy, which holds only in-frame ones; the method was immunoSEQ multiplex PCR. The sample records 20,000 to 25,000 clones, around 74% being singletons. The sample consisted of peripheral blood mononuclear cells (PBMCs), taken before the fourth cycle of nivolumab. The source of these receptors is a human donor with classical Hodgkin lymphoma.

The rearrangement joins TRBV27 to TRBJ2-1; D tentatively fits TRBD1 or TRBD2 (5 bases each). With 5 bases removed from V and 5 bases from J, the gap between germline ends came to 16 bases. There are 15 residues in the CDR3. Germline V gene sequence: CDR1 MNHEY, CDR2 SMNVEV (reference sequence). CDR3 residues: CASSTRGDGNNEQFF. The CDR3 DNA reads TGTGCCAGCAGTACTCGAGGGGACGGTAACAATGAGCAGTTCTTC.

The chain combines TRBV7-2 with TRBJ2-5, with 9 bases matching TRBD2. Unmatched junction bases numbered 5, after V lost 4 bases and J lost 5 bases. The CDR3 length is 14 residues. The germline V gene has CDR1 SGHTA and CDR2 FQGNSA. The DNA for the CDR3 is TGTGCCAGCAGCTCGGCGGGGGGGCACGAGACCCAGTACTTC. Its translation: CASSSAGGHETQYF.

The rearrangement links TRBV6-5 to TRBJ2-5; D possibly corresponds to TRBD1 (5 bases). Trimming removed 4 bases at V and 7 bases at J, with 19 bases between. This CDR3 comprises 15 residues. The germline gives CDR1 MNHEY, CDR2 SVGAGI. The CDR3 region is CASSFQGHPPGTQYF. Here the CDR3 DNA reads TGTGCCAGCAGTTTTCAGGGTCACCCTCCGGGGACCCAGTACTTC.

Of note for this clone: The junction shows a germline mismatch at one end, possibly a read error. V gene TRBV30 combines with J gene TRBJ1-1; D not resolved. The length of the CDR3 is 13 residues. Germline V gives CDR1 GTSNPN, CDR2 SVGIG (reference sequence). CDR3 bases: TGTGTCTGGAGTGTAAACGGCTATGCTGAAGCTTTCTTT. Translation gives CVWSVNGYAEAFF. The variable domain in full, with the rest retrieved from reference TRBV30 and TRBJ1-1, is SQTIHQWPATLVQPVGSPLSLECTVEGTSNPNLYWYRQAAGRGLQLLFYSVGIGQISSEVPQNLSASRPQDRQFILSSKKLLLSDSGFYLCVWSVNGYAEAFFGQGTRLTVV.

The CDR3 protein is CASSLDEAGEGEKLFF. The CDR3 DNA reads TGTGCCAGCAGCTTGGACGAGGCAGGGGAGGGTGAAAAACTGTTTTTT. The V gene is TRBV5-8, the J gene TRBJ1-4; possibly TRBD1 for D (6 bases). V was cut by 0 bases and J by 7 bases, with 16 bases left in between. The CDR3 runs to 16 residues. Germline CDR1 SGHTS, CDR2 YDEGEE.

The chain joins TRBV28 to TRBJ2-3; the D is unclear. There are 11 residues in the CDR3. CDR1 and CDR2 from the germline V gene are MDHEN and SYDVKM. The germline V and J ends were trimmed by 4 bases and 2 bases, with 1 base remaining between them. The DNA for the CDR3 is TGTGCCAGCAGTTACACAGATACGCAGTATTTT. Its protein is CASSYTDTQYF.

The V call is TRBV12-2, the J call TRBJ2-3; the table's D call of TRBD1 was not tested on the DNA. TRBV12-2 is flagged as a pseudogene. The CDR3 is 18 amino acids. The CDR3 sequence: CASRLGSCVQDFVDTQYF. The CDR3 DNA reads TGTGCAAGTCGCTTAGGGTCGTGCGTACAGGATTTTGTCGATACGCAGTATTTT.

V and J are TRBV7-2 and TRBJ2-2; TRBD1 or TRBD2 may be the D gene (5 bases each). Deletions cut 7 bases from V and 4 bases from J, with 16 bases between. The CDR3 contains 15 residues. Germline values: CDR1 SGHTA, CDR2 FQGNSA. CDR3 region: CASTPWGGGTGELFF. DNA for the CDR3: TGTGCCAGCACCCCGTGGGGCGGAGGCACCGGGGAGCTGTTTTTT.

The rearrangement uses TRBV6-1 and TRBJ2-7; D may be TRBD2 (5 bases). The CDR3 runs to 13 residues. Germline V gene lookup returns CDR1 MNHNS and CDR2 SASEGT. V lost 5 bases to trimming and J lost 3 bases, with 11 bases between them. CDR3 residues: CASSRGSFYEQYF. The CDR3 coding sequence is TGTGCCAGCAGTCGGGGATCCTTCTACGAGCAGTACTTC.

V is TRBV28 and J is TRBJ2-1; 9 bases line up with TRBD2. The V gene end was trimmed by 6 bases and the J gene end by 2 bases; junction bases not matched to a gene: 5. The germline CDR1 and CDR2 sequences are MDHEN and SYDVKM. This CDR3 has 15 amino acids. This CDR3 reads CASRETSGPYNEQFF. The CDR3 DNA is TGTGCCAGCAGGGAGACTAGCGGACCCTACAATGAGCAGTTCTTC.